This T cell receptor beta chain was profiled in a study of OX40 agonist ivuxolimab in advanced cancers. About the research overall: Intravenous ivuxolimab was administered to patients every 2 weeks at 0.01 to 10 mg/kg. Dose-escalation patients' cancers were hepatocellular carcinoma, melanoma, renal cell or head and neck cancer.

The CDR3 covers 15 residues. Germline CDR1 SGHNT, CDR2 YYREEE (reference sequence). V dropped 1 base and J dropped 6; count of bases not matched to a gene: 5. Sequencing used immunoSEQ multiplex PCR; TCRdb keeps in-frame clones, though not all of them. Altogether 35,000 to 40,000 clones are present, approximately 78% being singletons, with the ten largest covering 1.9%. Specimen: CD4+ or CD8+ T cells sorted from blood, collected in a trial of the OX40 agonist ivuxolimab. The chain carries TRBV5-4 and TRBJ2-1; the match to TRBD2 covers 9 bases. The TCR was taken from an adult with an advanced solid tumor such as melanoma, head and neck, liver or kidney cancer. This CDR3 reads CASSLLAGPLNEQFF. For the CDR3, the DNA is TGTGCCAGCAGCTTGCTAGCGGGACCCCTCAATGAGCAGTTCTTC. Complete variable domain (other parts from reference TRBV5-4 and TRBJ2-1): ETGVTQSPTHLIKTRGQQVTLRCSSQSGHNTVSWYQQALGQGPQFIFQYYREEENGRGNFPPRFSGLQFPNYSSELNVNALELDDSALYLCASSLLAGPLNEQFFGPGTRLTVL.